The clone carrying this T cell receptor (beta chain) was recorded a few times. Its antigen is still unknown. This entry belongs to a study of early T cells in non-severe SARS-CoV-2 infection. The overall study: Sequenced material consisted of bulk RNA (from unsorted whole blood), and chains were unpaired. Study-level findings and limits: Lookups in VDJdb leaned toward anti-spike CD8 responses and missed private and CD4 specificities.

The protocol attached unique molecular identifiers to individual cDNA molecules. TCRdb re-called the 5' RACE reads through MiXCR, storing one row per CDR3 protein. The data contain about 81,000 distinct CDR3 sequences, 5% to 6.5% of them seen just once; the ten biggest clones take up less than 9.5%. The TCR originated in an adult who was a healthcare worker with PCR-confirmed SARS-CoV-2 infection or an uninfected control (not recorded which). What was sequenced was whole blood.

This CDR3 reads CASSPDTGYSPLHF. The DNA for the CDR3 is TGTGCCAGCTCACCAGATACAGGGTATTCACCCCTCCACTTT. The chain couples TRBV18 to TRBJ1-6; D might be TRBD1 (6 bases). Trimming left V 2 bases short and J 8 bases short, with 10 bases between. This CDR3 contains 14 residues. Germline CDR1 is KGHSH and CDR2 is LQKENI. Variable domain in full (rest from reference TRBV18 and TRBJ1-6): NAGVMQNPRHLVRRRGQEARLRCSPMKGHSHVYWYRQLPEEGLKFMVYLQKENIIDESGMPKERFSAEFPKEGPSILRIQQVVRGDSAAYFCASSPDTGYSPLHFGNGTRLTVT.